One sample yielded the 32 T cell receptor beta chains listed below, sequenced in a study of blood T cell repertoires in COVID-19. Measured with immunoSEQ multiplex PCR; TCRdb has only the in-frame clones, and not every one. The sample includes under 150,000 clones, roughly 90% of them seen just once. What was sequenced was PBMCs or T cells enriched from blood (not recorded which). These receptors all come from a young woman with acute COVID-19.

This chain links TRBV5-1 with TRBJ2-7; tentatively, D is TRBD1 (5 bases). Trimming took 4 bases from V and 2 from J, leaving 13 bases between them. The CDR3 length is 14 residues. From germline, CDR1 is SGHRS and CDR2 YFSETQ. The CDR3 nucleotides are TGCGCCAGCAGCCAGACGGTAGGGGCCTACGAGCAGTACTTC. Amino acid sequence: CASSQTVGAYEQYF.

J is TRBJ2-7 and V is TRBV5-1, with TRBD1 as a possible D gene (5 bases). The V gene lost 0 bases and the J gene lost 3 bases, with 13 bases spanning the gap. CDR1 is SGHRS, CDR2 YFSETQ, per germline. This CDR3 is built from 15 residues. CDR3 DNA sequence: TGCGCCAGCAGCTTGGGGCAGGCGGACAACTACGAGCAGTACTTC. It translates to CASSLGQADNYEQYF.

The CDR3 loop reads CASSPSLGGTASNEQFF. Written as DNA, the CDR3 is TGTGCCAGCAGCCCCTCCCTCGGTGGGACAGCTAGCAATGAGCAGTTCTTC. V usage is TRBV7-9 and J usage is TRBJ2-1, with TRBD1 matching over 7 bases. This CDR3 is built from 17 residues. V was pared by 5 bases and J by 6 bases, with 16 bases of the junction left unmatched. CDR1 and CDR2 (germline): SEHNR, FQNEAQ (reference sequence).

The chain joins TRBV13 to TRBJ2-2; 10 bases fit TRBD1. Germline V gene sequence: CDR1 PRHDT, CDR2 FYEKMQ (reference sequence). This CDR3 has 16 residues. J was trimmed by 7 bases and V by 5 bases; bases with no gene match: 10. Written as DNA, the CDR3 is TGTGCCAGCAGCCGGGACAGGGGCATATTGGGCGGGGAGCTGTTTTTT. Protein product: CASSRDRGILGGELFF.

The genes are TRBV27 and TRBJ2-3; no definite D call. Germline CDR1 is MNHEY and CDR2 is SMNVEV (reference sequence). Trimming took off 6 bases at V and 5 bases at J, with 18 bases between the two ends. The CDR3 length is 15 residues. CDR3 DNA: TGTGCCAGCAGCCGGCAATCCGAGGTCGAAGATACGCAGTATTTT. Translating gives CASSRQSEVEDTQYF.

As DNA, the CDR3 is TGTGCCAGCAGCCGACAGGGGAAAGGAAACACCATATATTTT. Translation gives CASSRQGKGNTIYF. This chain uses TRBV11-2 with TRBJ1-3; 8 bases fit TRBD1. Germline CDR1 is SGHAT and CDR2 is FQNNGV. The CDR3 has 14 residues. J was trimmed by 4 bases and V by 5 bases; bases with no gene match: 4.

This chain uses TRBV7-5 with TRBJ1-3; TRBD1 is the table's D call, not checked against the DNA. TRBV7-5 is flagged as a pseudogene. This CDR3 comprises 15 residues. The CDR3 DNA reads TGTGCCAGAAGTCCAGACACTTACTCTGGAAACACCATATATTTT. This codes for CARSPDTYSGNTIYF.

This chain uses TRBV10-3 with TRBJ1-4; 7 positions agree with TRBD1. The CDR3 has 13 amino acids. The J segment lost 8 bases and the V segment lost 6 bases, leaving 6 bases of the junction unmatched. Germline V gene lookup returns CDR1 ENHRY and CDR2 SYGVKD. The CDR3 region is CAIRRQGGEKLFF. The CDR3 nucleotides read TGTGCCATCAGGCGGCAGGGGGGAGAAAAACTGTTTTTT.

The rearrangement joins TRBV7-9 to TRBJ1-5; D unresolved. The CDR3 extends over 10 amino acids. The V and J ends lost 8 bases and 11 bases respectively, with 10 bases between them. Germline V gene sequence: CDR1 SEHNR, CDR2 FQNEAQ (reference sequence). The CDR3 protein is CASGDEAQHF. As DNA, the CDR3 is TGTGCCAGCGGAGATGAGGCCCAGCATTTT.

The chain's CDR3 is CASSPGQSTDTQYF. CDR3 coding DNA: TGTGCCAGCAGCCCGGGACAGAGCACAGATACGCAGTATTTT. The chain recombines TRBV11-3 with TRBJ2-3, with 7 nucleotides matching TRBD1. Unmatched junction bases numbered 2, after V lost 5 bases and J lost 0 bases. The CDR3 length is 14 residues. Germline V lookup: CDR1 SGHNT, CDR2 YENEEA.

This chain links TRBV12-3 or TRBV12-4 with TRBJ1-6; D is ambiguous. Trimming shortened V by 6 bases and J by 10 bases, and 13 bases separated the two germline ends. This CDR3 has 13 residues. The CDR3 loop reads CASSQDNGSPLHF. Here the CDR3 DNA reads TGTGCCAGCAGCCAAGACAATGGGTCACCCCTCCACTTT.

The gene calls are TRBV5-1 and TRBJ2-5, with TRBD2 matching over 10 bases. The CDR3 spans 15 residues. Germline V gene sequence: CDR1 SGHRS, CDR2 YFSETQ. V lost 0 bases and J lost 5; bases outside the gene matches: 4. CDR3 nucleotide sequence: TGCGCCAGCAGCTTGGGTAGCGGGAGGAGTGAGACCCAGTACTTC. This codes for CASSLGSGRSETQYF.

This clone was counted once. The chain couples TRBV7-2 to TRBJ2-2; D uncertain. Trimming shortened V by 2 bases and J by 2 bases, and 6 bases separated the two germline ends. Germline CDR1 is SGHTA and CDR2 is FQGNSA. CDR3 length: 14 residues. The CDR3: CASSLQVNTGELFF. The CDR3 DNA is TGTGCCAGCAGCTTACAGGTCAACACCGGGGAGCTGTTTTTT.

The chain links TRBV5-1 to TRBJ1-5, with TRBD1 as a possible D gene (5 bases). Germline V gene data show CDR1 as SGHRS and CDR2 as YFSETQ. This CDR3 spans 15 amino acids. The V gene lost 0 bases and the J gene lost 4 bases, with 11 bases spanning the gap. CDR3 nucleotide sequence: TGCGCCAGCAGCTTGGATTTGGGGCCGAATCAGCCCCAGCATTTT. The encoded protein is CASSLDLGPNQPQHF. The full variable domain, with the rest looked up from reference TRBV5-1 and TRBJ1-5, is KAGVTQTPRYLIKTRGQQVTLSCSPISGHRSVSWYQQTPGQGLQFLFEYFSETQRNKGNFPGRFSGRQFSNSRSEMNVSTLELGDSALYLCASSLDLGPNQPQHFGDGTRLSIL.

Turning to this clone: Germline is not matched at one junction end, which may reflect a read error. J is TRBJ1-1 and V is TRBV7-3, with D uncertain. Germline V gene sequence: CDR1 SGHTA, CDR2 FQGTGA. CDR3 size: 13 residues. The CDR3 DNA sequence: TGTGCCAGCAGCATAACCCGAGGGCTTGAAGCTTTCTTT. Translation: CASSITRGLEAFF.

V gene TRBV30 combines with J gene TRBJ2-1; D is unclear. Germline lookup yields CDR1 GTSNPN and CDR2 SVGIG (reference sequence). The CDR3 is 15 amino acids. Trimming cost V 0 bases and J 0 bases, with 9 bases left between them. CDR3 sequence: CAWSVRLSSYNEQFF. CDR3 sequence (DNA): TGTGCCTGGAGTGTACGCCTGAGCTCCTACAATGAGCAGTTCTTC.

The rearrangement joins TRBV7-9 to TRBJ2-7; weak D call: TRBD1 (5 bases). In germline, CDR1 is SEHNR, CDR2 FQNEAQ (reference sequence). V was cut by 4 bases and J by 0 bases, with 16 bases left in between. This CDR3 has 16 residues. The CDR3 DNA reads TGTGCCAGCAGCTATGCCACAGGAGCCACCTCCTACGAGCAGTACTTC. It specifies CASSYATGATSYEQYF.

The chain employs TRBV9 and TRBJ1-4, with D tentatively TRBD1 (5 bases). This CDR3 is built from 14 residues. With 1 base removed from V and 5 bases from J, the gap between germline ends came to 9 bases. CDR1 and CDR2 from the germline V gene are SGDLS and YYNGEE. The CDR3 bases are TGTGCCAGCAGCGTACAGGGTTACAATGAAAAACTGTTTTTT. Protein product: CASSVQGYNEKLFF.

The chain employs TRBV27 and TRBJ2-7; 7 bases are shared with TRBD1. The CDR3 length is 14 residues. CDR1 is MNHEY and CDR2 is SMNVEV in the germline V gene (reference sequence). Trimming removed 4 bases from V and 3 bases from J; junction bases left unmatched: 6. CDR3 sequence (DNA): TGTGCCAGCAGTTCCGGGACAGCATACTACGAGCAGTACTTC. Its translation is CASSSGTAYYEQYF.

The chain couples TRBV18 to TRBJ2-1; D uncertain. The germline gives CDR1 KGHSH, CDR2 LQKENI. V lost 8 bases and J lost 4, with 24 bases in between. The CDR3 is 17 residues long. CDR3 sequence: CASPPDVGAGPYNEQFF. The CDR3 DNA follows: TGTGCCAGCCCCCCTGATGTCGGTGCTGGGCCTTACAATGAGCAGTTCTTC.

The chain joins TRBV27 to TRBJ1-1; a weak D match, TRBD1 (5 bases). Deletions cut 2 bases from V and 6 bases from J, with 10 bases between. The length of the CDR3 is 13 residues. Germline V gene lookup returns CDR1 MNHEY and CDR2 SMNVEV (reference sequence). The CDR3 sequence: CASSLRGDAEAFF. The CDR3 nucleotides read TGTGCCAGCAGTTTACGGGGGGACGCTGAAGCTTTCTTT.

V is TRBV4-3 and J is TRBJ2-1, with 12 bases aligning to TRBD2. The V gene's germline CDR1 is LGHNA and CDR2 YSLEER. The CDR3 sequence is 16 residues long. The V gene end was trimmed by 4 bases and the J gene end by 4 bases; junction bases not matched to a gene: 5. CDR3 sequence (DNA): TGCGCCAGCAGCCTCCGACTAGCGGGAGAGTACAATGAGCAGTTCTTC. Its translation is CASSLRLAGEYNEQFF.

The J gene is TRBJ1-4, the V gene TRBV7-8; 7 bases are shared with TRBD1. Trimming cost V 1 base and J 0 bases; bases outside gene matches: 8. The CDR3 has 18 amino acids. Germline CDR1 reads SGHVS; CDR2 reads FQNEAQ. CDR3 coding DNA: TGTGCCAGCAGCTTAGAGCCCGCAGGGGGGTCAACTAATGAAAAACTGTTTTTT. Translated, it gives CASSLEPAGGSTNEKLFF.

The chain combines TRBV4-3 with TRBJ1-6, with D perhaps TRBD1 (5 bases). Trimming removed 0 bases at V and 6 bases at J, with 15 bases between. CDR3 length equals 17 residues. Germline CDR1 and CDR2: LGHNA and YSLEER. In nucleotides, the CDR3 is TGCGCCAGCAGCCAAGATCCAGTCCAGGGTGGTAATTCACCCCTCCACTTT. Residues: CASSQDPVQGGNSPLHF.

The gene calls are TRBV18 and TRBJ2-2, with TRBD2 as a possible D gene (5 bases). The CDR3 spans 16 residues. Trimming removed 0 bases at V and 1 base at J, with 9 bases between. CDR1 KGHSH and CDR2 LQKENI come from the germline V gene. The CDR3 nucleotides read TGTGCCAGCTCACCACCTGGAGGATTGAACACCGGGGAGCTGTTTTTT. Protein sequence: CASSPPGGLNTGELFF.

The rearrangement uses TRBV28 and TRBJ2-5, with TRBD2 identical over 8 bases. The length of the CDR3 is 14 residues. Germline CDR1 and CDR2: MDHEN and SYDVKM. V gave up 5 bases and J gave up 5 bases; unmatched junction bases: 7. Here the CDR3 DNA reads TGTGCCAGCAGTCCCCGGGGGGGGTATGAGACCCAGTACTTC. This gives the protein CASSPRGGYETQYF.

V is TRBV5-4 and J is TRBJ2-2, with 8 bases that match TRBD1. The germline V gene encodes CDR1 SGHNT and CDR2 YYREEE (reference sequence). The CDR3 extends over 15 amino acids. The junction had 6 bases not matched to a gene; V was cut back by 4 bases and J by 4 bases. The CDR3 DNA follows: TGTGCCAGCAGCACTTTCACAGGGGGCACCGGGGAGCTGTTTTTT. Translation gives CASSTFTGGTGELFF.

The CDR3 coding sequence is TGTGCCAGTAGTATCCGGGACTATAATGAAAAACTGTTTTTT. Protein: CASSIRDYNEKLFF. The chain combines TRBV19 with TRBJ1-4, with D perhaps matching TRBD1 (5 bases). The CDR3 extends over 14 amino acids. Trimming removed 3 bases at V and 4 bases at J, with 9 bases between. Per germline, CDR1 LNHDA and CDR2 SQIVND (reference sequence).

V is TRBV30 and J is TRBJ1-2, with 11 bases matching TRBD1. The length of the CDR3 is 17 residues. With V trimmed by 5 bases and J by 3 bases, 14 bases remained unmatched. The germline V gene has CDR1 GTSNPN and CDR2 SVGIG (reference sequence). The CDR3 loop reads CAWGIGTGGSLYYGYTF. Written as DNA, the CDR3 is TGTGCCTGGGGTATTGGGACAGGGGGATCACTTTACTATGGCTACACCTTC.

The table lists this clone with a few counts. The CDR3 coding sequence is TGTGCCAGCACGAGGCCCGATGAGTATGGCTACACCTTC. Its protein product is CASTRPDEYGYTF. The chain uses TRBV28 and TRBJ1-2; no reliable D call. CDR1 and CDR2 from the germline V gene are MDHEN and SYDVKM. There are 13 residues in the CDR3. V lost 7 bases and J lost 5, with 14 bases in between.

The V gene is TRBV10-3, the J gene TRBJ1-5; TRBD1 matches 7 bases. The germline CDR1 and CDR2 sequences are ENHRY and SYGVKD. J lost 1 base, V lost 10 bases, and 7 bases had no gene match. This CDR3 region has 14 residues. The CDR3 spells CANTTGASNQPQHF. CDR3 DNA: TGTGCCAACACAACAGGGGCCAGCAATCAGCCCCAGCATTTT.

CDR3 region: CSGDLADTQYF. CDR3 sequence (DNA): TGCAGCGGGGACTTGGCAGATACGCAGTATTTT. The rearrangement links TRBV29-1 to TRBJ2-3; D is perhaps TRBD2 (6 bases). CDR1 SQVTM and CDR2 ANQGSEA come from the germline V gene. With 7 bases removed from V and 4 bases from J, the gap between germline ends came to 9 bases. The CDR3 consists of 11 residues.